This is a list of T cell receptor beta chains from one sample in a study of cytotoxic CD8 clonotypes in ibrutinib-treated CLL. TCRdb's table, derived via immunoSEQ multiplex PCR, lists solely in-frame clones and lacks some. The sample has hundreds of thousands of clones, 70% seen once. The sample was PBMCs, taken after 24 months of ibrutinib treatment. These receptors originate from a human donor with chronic lymphocytic leukemia. Each CDR3 is given with its conserved first and last residue. The D gene is left open where the match is weak. A clone size is listed for some rows: how often the clone was seen (once, few, many), or a class if it is expanded.

clone_size,j_call,d_call,v_call,cdr3_aa,cdr3_nt
-,TRBJ2-6,TRBD1,TRBV5-8,CASSLARGQGDSGANVLTF,TGTGCCAGCAGCTTGGCGAGGGGACAGGGAGACTCTGGGGCCAACGTCCTGACTTTC
-,TRBJ2-1,-,TRBV7-8,CAAVPLVGRQNEQFF,TGTGCCGCCGTTCCCCTTGTCGGCAGGCAGAATGAGCAGTTCTTC
-,TRBJ2-1,-,TRBV27,CASRRGTSSSYNEQFF,TGTGCCAGCAGGAGGGGTACCAGCAGCTCCTACAATGAGCAGTTCTTC
-,TRBJ2-5,-,TRBV10-3,CAISESVGWETQYF,TGTGCCATCAGTGAGTCCGTGGGTTGGGAGACCCAGTACTTC
once,TRBJ2-1,-,TRBV9,CASSVRRDYDYNEQFF,TGTGCCAGCAGCGTTCGAAGGGATTACGACTACAATGAGCAGTTCTTC
-,TRBJ1-2,TRBD1,TRBV9,CASSVGGRGPDGYTF,TGTGCCAGCAGCGTAGGAGGCAGGGGGCCCGATGGCTACACCTTC
-,TRBJ1-6,-,TRBV27,CASSPSKSSYNSPLHF,TGTGCCAGCAGTCCGAGTAAGAGCTCCTATAATTCACCCCTCCACTTT
-,TRBJ1-5,-,TRBV7-2,CASSLDPTGFPQHF,TGTGCCAGCAGCTTAGATCCCACCGGTTTTCCCCAGCATTTT
-,TRBJ1-1,-,TRBV28,CASSPRTLMNTEAFF,TGTGCCAGCAGTCCACGCACCCTCATGAACACTGAAGCTTTCTTT
-,TRBJ1-3,-,TRBV11-2,CASSLDLGGSSGNTIYF,TGTGCCAGCAGCTTAGATCTGGGAGGAAGCTCTGGAAACACCATATATTTT
-,TRBJ2-3,TRBD2,TRBV7-2,CASSRRLAGGTDTQYF,TGTGCCAGCAGCCGCCGACTAGCGGGAGGGACAGATACGCAGTATTTT
-,TRBJ2-3,TRBD2,TRBV6-6,CASSYPALAGGDTQYF,TGTGCCAGCAGTTACCCCGCACTAGCGGGAGGAGATACGCAGTATTTT
-,TRBJ2-7,-,TRBV27,CASSLSIRDPKGYEQYF,TGTGCCAGCAGTTTATCGATCCGAGACCCCAAGGGGTACGAGCAGTACTTC
-,TRBJ2-7,-,TRBV6-5,CASRKGVLANEQYF,TGTGCCAGCCGAAAGGGGGTACTAGCGAACGAGCAGTACTTC
-,TRBJ2-3,TRBD2,TRBV9,CASSPQREVADTQYF,TGTGCCAGCAGCCCACAGCGGGAGGTCGCAGATACGCAGTATTTT